The T cell receptor (beta chain) described here comes from a study of T cell repertoires in cytomegalovirus infection. Notes on this clonotype: As yet, its antigen is unknown.

Regarding the study as a whole: Pooled public TCR beta family frequency picked out CMV carriers with the relevant HLA. Within the response measured ex vivo, HLA-C-restricted CMV-specific TCR beta clonotypes were dominant.

Trimming left V 5 bases short and J 5 bases short, with 21 bases between. In germline, CDR1 is MDHEN, CDR2 SYDVKM. The CDR3 loop spans 16 amino acids. TCRdb analysed the reads with MiXCR anew, one entry per CDR3 protein. The table lists approximately 750,000 distinct CDR3 sequences, 35% of them singletons. The V gene is TRBV28, the J gene TRBJ1-1; perhaps TRBD1 as D (6 bases). Sequencing was carried out using PBMCs. The TCR originated in a human donor in good health (CMV status not recorded). Some clones in this sample may be carry-over from other donors' samples. CDR3 residues: CASSPLEAGRGTEAFF. CDR3 DNA: TGTGCCAGCAGTCCCCTGGAGGCAGGGAGGGGGACTGAAGCTTTCTTT. Full variable domain (rest looked up from reference TRBV28 and TRBJ1-1): DVKVTQSSRYLVKRTGEKVFLECVQDMDHENMFWYRQDPGLGLRLIYFSYDVKMKEKGDIPEGYSVSREKKERFSLILESASTNQTSMYLCASSPLEAGRGTEAFFGQGTRLTVV.